The clone carrying this T cell receptor (beta chain) was detected many times. Its specificity is not known. The sample comes from a study of T cell repertoires in cytomegalovirus infection. General observations from the study: The cumulative frequency of public TCR beta families identified carriers of CMV plus the relevant HLA. In two of eight donors, the top clonotype was HLA-C-restricted CMV-specific.

Looked up from germline, CDR1 is SGHVS and CDR2 is FQNEAQ. There are 17 residues in the CDR3. V lost 6 bases, J lost 4 bases, and 15 bases stayed unmatched. MiXCR was run by TCRdb on the reads, yielding one entry per CDR3 protein. The sample contains fewer than 550,000 distinct CDR3 sequences, more than 25% of which appear only once. The specimen was PBMCs. The TCR sequence derives from a human donor in good health (CMV status not recorded). Some clones in this sample may be carry-over from other donors' samples. This sequence joins TRBV7-8 and TRBJ2-3, with 8 nucleotides matching TRBD1. As DNA, the CDR3 is TGTGCCAGCAGATTTAAGGGAGGACAGGGCTTCTCAGATACGCAGTATTTT. Amino acids: CASRFKGGQGFSDTQYF.